What follows are 8 T cell receptor beta chains derived from one specimen sequenced in a study of cytomegalovirus exposure and HLA in healthy donors. PCR amplification relied on 60 Vbeta primers (plus 13 Jbeta primers). TCRdb's table, derived via immunoSEQ multiplex PCR, lists solely in-frame clones and lacks some. Of some 90,000 clones detected, about 75% appear once; the ten largest clones hold approximately 6.5%. Sequencing was carried out using PBMCs. These receptors all stem from a female donor in good health and CMV-seronegative.

This chain links TRBV5-5 with TRBJ1-2; 7 nucleotides line up with TRBD1. Germline CDR1 and CDR2: SGHKS and YYEKEE (reference sequence). This CDR3 region has 13 residues. V dropped 2 bases and J dropped 5; count of bases not matched to a gene: 3. The CDR3 sequence: CASSFQGGYGYTF. In nucleotides, the CDR3 is TGTGCCAGCAGCTTTCAGGGGGGATATGGCTACACCTTC. The full variable domain, in which reference TRBV5-5 and TRBJ1-2 provide the parts outside the CDR3, is DAGVTQSPTHLIKTRGQQVTLRCSPISGHKSVSWYQQVLGQGPQFIFQYYEKEERGRGNFPDRFSARQFPNYSSELNVNALLLGDSALYLCASSFQGGYGYTFGSGTRLTVV.

This clone has only one observation. This chain links TRBV27 with TRBJ2-7; 11 bases align to TRBD2. V trimming: 6 bases; J trimming: 6 bases; junction bases outside the gene matches: 10. The CDR3 runs 15 residues. Germline values: CDR1 MNHEY, CDR2 SMNVEV (reference sequence). The CDR3 sequence: CASSKGTSGGGEQYF. The CDR3 coding sequence is TGTGCCAGCAGCAAGGGGACTAGCGGAGGGGGCGAGCAGTACTTC.

The rearrangement joins TRBV6-5 to TRBJ2-7; TRBD1 agrees at 8 bases. Germline CDR1 reads MNHEY; CDR2 reads SVGAGI. CDR3 size: 14 residues. The junction had 11 bases not matched to a gene; V was cut back by 6 bases and J by 7 bases. The CDR3 sequence: CASRSGTGVWEQYF. CDR3 nucleotide sequence: TGTGCCAGCAGGTCCGGGACAGGCGTTTGGGAGCAGTACTTC.

J is TRBJ1-5 and V is TRBV7-9, with D tentatively TRBD1 (5 bases). CDR3 length: 16 amino acids. Germline CDR1 is SEHNR and CDR2 is FQNEAQ (reference sequence). The V end lost 6 bases, the J end lost 2 bases, and 17 bases lay between the germline ends. The CDR3 region is CASSSAGGSGNQPQHF. The CDR3, as DNA: TGTGCCAGCAGTTCCGCCGGGGGAAGCGGCAATCAGCCCCAGCATTTT.

Concerning this clone: One end of the junction does not line up with germline, which may come from a read error. The rearrangement joins TRBV28 to TRBJ1-1, with a tentative D call TRBD1 (5 bases). The CDR3 is 12 residues long. Germline CDR1 and CDR2: MDHEN and SYDVKM. The CDR3 DNA reads TGTGCCACTCTTCCAGGGAACACTAAAGCTTTCTTT. Translation gives CATLPGNTKAFF.

The chain couples TRBV19 to TRBJ1-1, with D possibly TRBD1 on 5 matching bases. The ends were cut back, 7 bases at V and 0 bases at J, with 15 bases in the middle. The germline CDR1 and CDR2 sequences are LNHDA and SQIVND (reference sequence). CDR3 length equals 15 residues. The CDR3 is CASTNFDSLNTEAFF. CDR3 in DNA: TGTGCCAGTACAAATTTCGACAGTTTGAACACTGAAGCTTTCTTT.

The chain joins TRBV6-5 to TRBJ2-5, with TRBD2 matching over 8 bases. The CDR3 extends over 15 amino acids. V lost 6 bases and J lost 2; bases outside the gene matches: 8. CDR1 and CDR2 (germline): MNHEY, SVGAGI. This chain's CDR3 is CASRPRGTRQETQYF. The CDR3 DNA is TGTGCCAGCAGGCCTAGGGGGACTAGGCAAGAGACCCAGTACTTC.

This clone has only one observation. The CDR3 DNA sequence: TGTGCCAGCAGTCCCCCGGGACAGAACTACGAGCAGTACTTC. Translated: CASSPPGQNYEQYF. This rearrangement joins TRBV28 to TRBJ2-7; 7 bases are a match to TRBD1. Germline CDR1 MDHEN, CDR2 SYDVKM. The length of the CDR3 is 14 residues. The J segment lost 3 bases and the V segment lost 5 bases, leaving 7 bases of the junction unmatched.